These 3 T cell receptor beta chains were all obtained from the same sample, sequenced in a study of vaccination effects on CD4 cells after COVID-19. Viral peptide pools were used in the ViraFEST assay to expand antigen-specific CD4+ T cells, and sequencing came afterward. The culture ran for less than 12 days, and then CD4+ T cells were isolated. Vaccinees lacked prior SARS-CoV-2 infection and tested negative for nucleocapsid antibodies. The protocol was immunoSEQ multiplex PCR, while the TCRdb copy is restricted to in-frame clones and leaves out a portion. In the table there are tens of thousands of clones, around two thirds of which are singletons. Their recognized antigens are unknown. The sample here was CD4+ T cells from PBMCs cultured with HCoV-OC43 spike peptides, taken before COVID-19 vaccination. Sample subset: HCoV-OC43 spike overlapping peptide pool stimulation. The receptors were gathered from a human donor who received a COVID-19 vaccine.

The table lists this clone with a few counts. V is TRBV4-2 and J is TRBJ2-1; 8 bases map to TRBD2. In germline, CDR1 is LGHNA, CDR2 YNFKEQ. V lost 1 base to trimming and J lost 8 bases; unmatched junction nucleotides: 10. CDR3 size: 16 residues. CDR3 bases: TGTGCCAGCAGCCAAGGCGGCGCTAGCGGGTATCATGAGCAGTTCTTC. It codes for CASSQGGASGYHEQFF.

In its sample, this clone was seen once. CDR3 in amino acids: CASSYVSGTGKETQYF. The CDR3 DNA follows: TGTGCCAGCAGTTACGTGTCCGGGACAGGAAAAGAGACCCAGTACTTC. The chain uses TRBV6-5 and TRBJ2-5; TRBD1 aligns across 8 bases. The germline V gene has CDR1 MNHEY and CDR2 SVGAGI. The CDR3 runs to 16 residues. V shed 2 bases and J 3 bases; nucleotides not matched to a gene: 8.

The CDR3 loop is CASTRKGGNTEAFF. The CDR3 nucleotides are TGTGCCAGCACCAGAAAGGGGGGAAACACTGAAGCTTTCTTT. This chain connects TRBV7-9 to TRBJ1-1; weak D call: TRBD1 (6 bases). Looked up from germline, CDR1 is SEHNR and CDR2 is FQNEAQ (reference sequence). The CDR3 contains 14 residues. V was cut by 7 bases and J by 2 bases, with 14 bases left in between.